The entry below gives a single T cell receptor beta chain sequence along with its context. Its antigen remains undetermined. No clone much larger than this one lies a single base away; base qualities are absent. Genomic DNA underwent TCRB CDR3 sequencing using the immunoSEQ assay. In the original analysis: Only a few patient CD8+ clones larger than 1% matched published virus-specific TCRB sequences when compared against them. Analyses were restricted to productive TCRB rearrangements. A clone was defined by a unique TCRB CDR3 sequence, and clonality was computed as a productive clonality index based on Shannon entropy. The template counts of each clone relative to the total templates per sample were used to calculate repertoire overlap between two samples. A correlation with a Spearman r of roughly 0.61 was found between V-gene usage by flow cytometry and V-gene usage by TCRB sequencing. Entries here come from immuneACCESS through TCRdb and include only in-frame sequences with V and J called. Some clones fail to appear in such tables; in the studies checked, an unresolved V gene covers under half of the shortfall, and the cause of the remainder is unknown. V, J and clone size were drawn from that table, and D and trimming were deduced from the DNA. Present in this sample are 4,000 to 5,500 clones, approximately 80% of which were seen just once. The top ten constitute 70% to 75% of the sample.

This sample was included in a study of somatic mutations in cytotoxic T cells in rheumatoid arthritis (dated by TCRdb to 2017 to 2019). With respect to the entire study: Before any treatment started and right after they were diagnosed, patients gave peripheral blood samples (about 30 ml EDTA). Follow-up samples were taken post-diagnosis during immunosuppressive therapy with agents such as methotrexate, hydroxychloroquine and sulfasalazine. Some V beta antibody-stained T-cell populations were flow-sorted on a FACSAria II or Sony SH800 at nearly 100% purity, and sorted V beta1+ cells also underwent TCRB sequencing. To characterize clonality, the study used TCRB deep sequencing while asking whether somatic mutations are carried by expanded CD8+ T-cell clones in newly diagnosed, untreated rheumatoid arthritis. TCRB deep sequencing was performed for approximately 61 rheumatoid arthritis patients and 15 to 20 healthy controls. Patients and controls did not essentially differ in median age, which was nearly identical between the groups. Findings and caveats that apply to the study as a whole: There was no significant difference in CD8+ T-cell clonality between rheumatoid arthritis patients and age-matched healthy controls. Several identical CD8+ TCRB sequences were found in both blood and synovial fluid, and in about an eighth of the roughly 60 patients the largest CD8+ clone exceeded 20% of CD8+ cells. CD8+ clonality increased with age in patients (Spearman r ≈ 0.5) but not in healthy controls. The finding that TRBV07 was slightly underrepresented in patients was left unadjusted for multiple comparisons. It was unknown which antigens the expanded CD8+ clones targeted, and their absence from virus-specific databases did not exclude viral specificity.

As encoded in the germline V gene (reference sequence), CDR1 is GTSNPN while CDR2 is SVGIG. From its cysteine to its phenylalanine, the CDR3 spans 14 amino acids. This entry keeps only the CDR3 DNA: 42 bases, framed from base 1. The V end loses 1 base and the J end loses 4 bases, and a stretch of 8 bases separates them. CD4+ and CD8+ cells were isolated by positive magnetic bead selection on an AutoMACS, and purity was checked by flow cytometry. After a first flow cytometry screen using a TCR V beta antibody panel, clonal expansions were characterized through TCRB deep sequencing of sorted CD8+ fractions. Peripheral blood mononuclear cells were isolated by Ficoll-Paque PLUS density gradient separation. DNA from CD4-enriched, CD8-enriched or PBMC samples was extracted using Nucleospin Tissue or Tissue XS kits and then quantified on a Qubit 2.0 fluorometer.

The sample in question was CD8+ T cells sorted from blood, obtained at a follow-up visit. The clonotype originates from a man aged 35 to 55 with rheumatoid arthritis. The chain joins TRBV30 to TRBJ1-6, with a weak D call of TRBD1 (5 bases match). The DNA is as follows: TGTGCCTGGAGTGAGGGACTTTATAATTCACCCCTCCACTTT. Translation gives CAWSEGLYNSPLHF.